This T cell receptor beta chain comes out of a study of CD8+CD57+ T cells in acquired aplastic anemia. Study summary: The DNA of sorted CD4+ and CD8+ cells averaged 3.2 ug.

CDR1 SGHRS and CDR2 YFSETQ come from the germline V gene. Trimming shortened V by 0 bases and J by 0 bases, and 5 bases separated the two germline ends. CDR3 length: 14 residues. Investigators profiled TCR beta VDJ and CDR3 from genomic DNA template. MiXCR, run by TCRdb on the reads, gives a single entry per CDR3 protein. The data show approximately 300,000 distinct CDR3 sequences, roughly 61% seen once. Selection for sequencing was limited to patients who had shown CD8+CD57+ cell expansion by flow cytometry. Comments on this clonotype: Its antigen is currently unknown.

The study, taken as a whole, reports: Statistical testing detected no significant gap in CD8+ Simpson's diversity between patients and controls.

Specimen: sorted CD4+, CD8+, or CD8+CD57+ T cells (not recorded which) from PBMCs. The V gene is TRBV5-1, the J gene TRBJ2-3, with D hard to call. The sequence was obtained from a human donor with aplastic anemia. CDR3 sequence reads: CASSLDISTDTQYF. Here the CDR3 DNA reads TGCGCCAGCAGCTTGGACATAAGCACAGATACGCAGTATTTT.